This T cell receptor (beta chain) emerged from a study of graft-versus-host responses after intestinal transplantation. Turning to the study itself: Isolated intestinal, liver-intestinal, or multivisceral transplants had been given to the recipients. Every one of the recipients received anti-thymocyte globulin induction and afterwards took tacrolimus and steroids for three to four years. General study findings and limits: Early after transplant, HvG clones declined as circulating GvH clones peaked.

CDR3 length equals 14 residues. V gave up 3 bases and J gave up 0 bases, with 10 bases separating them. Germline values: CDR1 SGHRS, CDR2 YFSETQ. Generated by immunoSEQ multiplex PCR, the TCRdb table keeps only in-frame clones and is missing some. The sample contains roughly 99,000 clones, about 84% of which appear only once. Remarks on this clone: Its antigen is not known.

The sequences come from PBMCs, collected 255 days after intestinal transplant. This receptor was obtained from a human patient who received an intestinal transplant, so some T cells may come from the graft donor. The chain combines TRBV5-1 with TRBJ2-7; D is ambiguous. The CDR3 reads CASSSLYDSYEQYF. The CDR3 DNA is TGCGCCAGCAGCTCCCTGTACGACTCCTACGAGCAGTACTTC.